The sequence of this T cell receptor beta chain was determined in a study of T cell responses to AZD1222 COVID-19 vaccine. Study-level points and caveats: Baseline testing showed seropositivity in only a handful of AZD1222 recipients. Targeting of unmutated variant regions was reportedly seen in nearly half of spike-specific TCRs. Sampling that yielded the repertoires occurred only after the peak T cell response. Spike-specific TCRs gained breadth and depth after people received two AZD1222 doses.

Details on this clone: The antigen is unknown.

Sequencing used immunoSEQ multiplex PCR; TCRdb keeps in-frame clones, though not all of them. Of 90,000 to 120,000 clones listed, more than 90% are singletons. The CDR3 spans 13 residues. Germline values: CDR1 SGHNT, CDR2 YYREEE (reference sequence). V was clipped by 8 bases and J by 0 bases, with 11 bases between them. The material was peripheral blood, obtained on day 0 of AZD1222 vaccination. The rearrangement uses TRBV5-4 and TRBJ1-2; D unresolved. The sequence came from an adult in good health. CDR3 region: CASRAGSNYGYTF. The CDR3 DNA reads as TGTGCCAGTAGGGCGGGGTCTAACTATGGCTACACCTTC.